This entry is about one T cell receptor (beta chain). These data originate in a study of technical replicates of blood from a handful of donors. There are 14 residues in the CDR3. Germline CDR1 is LGHNA and CDR2 is YNFKEQ. Trimming took 1 base from V and 3 from J, leaving 7 bases between them. Sequencing used immunoSEQ multiplex PCR; TCRdb keeps in-frame clones, though not all of them. The data hold roughly 60,000 clones, with around nine tenths observed a single time. The rearrangement uses TRBV4-2 and TRBJ1-5; D is unresolved. The sequencing input was PBMCs. The TCR comes from a human donor in good health. Some clones in this sample may be carry-over from other donors' samples. DNA for the CDR3: TGTGCCAGCAGCCAAGTAACCTACAATCAGCCCCAGCATTTT. It codes for CASSQVTYNQPQHF.